This T cell receptor beta chain was found in a study of OX40 agonist ivuxolimab in advanced cancers. Study in general: The diagnoses of dose-escalation patients were hepatocellular carcinoma, melanoma, renal cell or head and neck cancer.

Findings and caveats of the study: The authors did not determine the antigen specificity of the expanded peripheral T cells.

V was clipped by 4 bases and J by 0 bases, with 13 bases between them. CDR3 size: 16 residues. Germline values: CDR1 MNHEY, CDR2 SMNVEV (reference sequence). Method: immunoSEQ multiplex PCR; TCRdb's copy keeps in-frame clones and lacks some. Here the sample spans 100,000 to 150,000 clones, around 90% being singletons. Notes on this clone: Its target is not known.

The chain is built from TRBV27 and TRBJ2-1; no definite D call. Sample: CD4+ or CD8+ T cells sorted from blood, taken in a trial of the OX40 agonist ivuxolimab. This TCR was sampled from an adult with an advanced solid tumor such as melanoma, head and neck, liver or kidney cancer. The CDR3: CASSYISANSYNEQFF. CDR3 DNA sequence: TGTGCCAGCAGTTACATAAGCGCTAACTCCTACAATGAGCAGTTCTTC.